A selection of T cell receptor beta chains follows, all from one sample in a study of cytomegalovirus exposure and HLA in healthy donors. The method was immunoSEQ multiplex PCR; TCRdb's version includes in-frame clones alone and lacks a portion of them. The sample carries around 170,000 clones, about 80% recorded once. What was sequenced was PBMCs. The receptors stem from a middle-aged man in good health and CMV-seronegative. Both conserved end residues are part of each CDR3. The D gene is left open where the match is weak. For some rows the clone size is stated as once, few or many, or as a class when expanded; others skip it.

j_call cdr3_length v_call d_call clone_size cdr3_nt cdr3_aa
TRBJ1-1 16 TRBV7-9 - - TGTGCCAGCAGCTTAGGCGGGGGGGGCCGGAACACTGAAGCTTTCTTT CASSLGGGGRNTEAFF
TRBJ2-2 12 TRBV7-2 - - TGTGCCAGCAGCCGTAGAACCGGGGAGCTGTTTTTT CASSRRTGELFF
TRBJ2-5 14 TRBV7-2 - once TGTGCCAGCAGACAAACAGCTGCCCAAGAGACCCAGTACTTC CASRQTAAQETQYF
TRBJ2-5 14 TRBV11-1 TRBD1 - TGTGCCAGCAGTTTGACAGGGGGCGCAGAGACCCAGTACTTC CASSLTGGAETQYF
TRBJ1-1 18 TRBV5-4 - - TGTGCCAGCCCGCCTGACAACAAAACCGGGACAAAGAACACTGAAGCTTTCTTT CASPPDNKTGTKNTEAFF
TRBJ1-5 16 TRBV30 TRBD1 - TGTGCCTGGAGCAGAGCCCCAGGGGGCCGGAGTCAGCCCCAGCATTTT CAWSRAPGGRSQPQHF
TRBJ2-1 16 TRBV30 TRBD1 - TGTGCCGGTCAAGGGACAGGCCTTAGCTCCTACAATGAGCAGTTCTTC CAGQGTGLSSYNEQFF
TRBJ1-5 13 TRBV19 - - TGTGCCAGTACCCGAGACAGGTCCCAGCCCCAGCATTTT CASTRDRSQPQHF
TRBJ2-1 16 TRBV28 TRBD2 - TGTGCCAGCAGTTCGACTAGCGGGGGGGAATACAATGAGCAGTTCTTC CASSSTSGGEYNEQFF
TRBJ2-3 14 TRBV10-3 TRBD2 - TGTGCCATCAGCCAGACTAGCAGTGGAGATACGCAGTATTTT CAISQTSSGDTQYF
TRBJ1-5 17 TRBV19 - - TGTGCCAGTAGTATAGAGGGAGGGGGGCTTTCAGGTCAGCCCCAGCATTTT CASSIEGGGLSGQPQHF
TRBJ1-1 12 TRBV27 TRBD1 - TGTGCCAGCAGTATGGGACAGGGGGCGGCTTTCTTT CASSMGQGAAFF
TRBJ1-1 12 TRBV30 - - TGTGCCTGGGCAACAGGGATCACTGAAGCTTTCTTT CAWATGITEAFF
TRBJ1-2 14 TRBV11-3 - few TGTGCCAGCAGCTTAGACAGGGCTGCTAGAGGCTACACCTTC CASSLDRAARGYTF
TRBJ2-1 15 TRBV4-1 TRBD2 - TGCGCCAGCAGCCAAGAAATCTTCGCGGGAGATGAGCAGTTCTTC CASSQEIFAGDEQFF
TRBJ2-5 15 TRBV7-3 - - TGTGCCAGCAGCTTTGTCAGGGAACAACAAGAGACCCAGTACTTC CASSFVREQQETQYF
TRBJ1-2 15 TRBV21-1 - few TGTGCCAGCAGCAAACGGGTCAGGGCTAACTATGGCTACACCTTC CASSKRVRANYGYTF
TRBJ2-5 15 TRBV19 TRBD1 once TGTGCCAGTAGTGTCTCCGGGACAGGGGAGGAGACCCAGTACTTC CASSVSGTGEETQYF
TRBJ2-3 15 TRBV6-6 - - TGTGCCAGCTTTGACACGGGGTCTCCGGGAGATACGCAGTATTTT CASFDTGSPGDTQYF
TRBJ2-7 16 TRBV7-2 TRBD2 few TGTGCCAGCAGCTTAGTCGGGACTAGCGGGATACACGAGCAGTACTTC CASSLVGTSGIHEQYF
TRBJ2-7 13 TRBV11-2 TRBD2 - TGTGCCAGCACCCGGGAGGTCCCCTACGAGCAGTACTTC CASTREVPYEQYF
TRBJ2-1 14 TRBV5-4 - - TGTGCCAGCAGCCCCGAGAGCTCCTACAATGAGCAGTTCTTC CASSPESSYNEQFF